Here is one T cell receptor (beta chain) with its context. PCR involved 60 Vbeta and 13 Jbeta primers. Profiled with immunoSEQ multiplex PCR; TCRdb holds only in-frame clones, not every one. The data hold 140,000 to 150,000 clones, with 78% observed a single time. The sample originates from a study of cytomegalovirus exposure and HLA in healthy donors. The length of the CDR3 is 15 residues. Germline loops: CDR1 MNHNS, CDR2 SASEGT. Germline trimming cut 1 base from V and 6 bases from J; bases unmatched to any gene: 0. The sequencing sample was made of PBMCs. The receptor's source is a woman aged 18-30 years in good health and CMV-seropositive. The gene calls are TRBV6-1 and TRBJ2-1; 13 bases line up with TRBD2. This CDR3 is CASSEGTSGGNEQFF. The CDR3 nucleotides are TGTGCCAGCAGTGAAGGGACTAGCGGGGGCAATGAGCAGTTCTTC.